This T cell receptor beta chain was recovered during a study of blood T cell repertoires in COVID-19. Study background: PBMCs, B-cell-depleted T cells, or T cells were the source of the cDNA or gDNA that made up the material.

Original processing notes: Reference gene primers were amplified, and this amplification served to estimate nucleated cell counts. Assay used: immunoSEQ multiplex PCR; TCRdb lists only in-frame clones, some missing. That table furnishes V, J and clone size, whereas the DNA furnished D and trimming. The sample holds 150,000 or so clones, 80% to 90% seen once. The origin of this receptor is a man aged 40-49 years who had recovered from COVID-19. The sample taken for sequencing was peripheral blood.

CDR3 sequence: CASSEAEARETQYF. In nucleotides, the CDR3 is TGTGCCAGCAGCGAAGCTGAGGCACGGGAGACCCAGTACTTC. V is TRBV11-3 and J is TRBJ2-5; D not certain. The CDR3 extends over 14 amino acids. Trimming cost V 5 bases and J 5 bases, with 15 bases left between them. Germline CDR1 SGHNT, CDR2 YENEEA.